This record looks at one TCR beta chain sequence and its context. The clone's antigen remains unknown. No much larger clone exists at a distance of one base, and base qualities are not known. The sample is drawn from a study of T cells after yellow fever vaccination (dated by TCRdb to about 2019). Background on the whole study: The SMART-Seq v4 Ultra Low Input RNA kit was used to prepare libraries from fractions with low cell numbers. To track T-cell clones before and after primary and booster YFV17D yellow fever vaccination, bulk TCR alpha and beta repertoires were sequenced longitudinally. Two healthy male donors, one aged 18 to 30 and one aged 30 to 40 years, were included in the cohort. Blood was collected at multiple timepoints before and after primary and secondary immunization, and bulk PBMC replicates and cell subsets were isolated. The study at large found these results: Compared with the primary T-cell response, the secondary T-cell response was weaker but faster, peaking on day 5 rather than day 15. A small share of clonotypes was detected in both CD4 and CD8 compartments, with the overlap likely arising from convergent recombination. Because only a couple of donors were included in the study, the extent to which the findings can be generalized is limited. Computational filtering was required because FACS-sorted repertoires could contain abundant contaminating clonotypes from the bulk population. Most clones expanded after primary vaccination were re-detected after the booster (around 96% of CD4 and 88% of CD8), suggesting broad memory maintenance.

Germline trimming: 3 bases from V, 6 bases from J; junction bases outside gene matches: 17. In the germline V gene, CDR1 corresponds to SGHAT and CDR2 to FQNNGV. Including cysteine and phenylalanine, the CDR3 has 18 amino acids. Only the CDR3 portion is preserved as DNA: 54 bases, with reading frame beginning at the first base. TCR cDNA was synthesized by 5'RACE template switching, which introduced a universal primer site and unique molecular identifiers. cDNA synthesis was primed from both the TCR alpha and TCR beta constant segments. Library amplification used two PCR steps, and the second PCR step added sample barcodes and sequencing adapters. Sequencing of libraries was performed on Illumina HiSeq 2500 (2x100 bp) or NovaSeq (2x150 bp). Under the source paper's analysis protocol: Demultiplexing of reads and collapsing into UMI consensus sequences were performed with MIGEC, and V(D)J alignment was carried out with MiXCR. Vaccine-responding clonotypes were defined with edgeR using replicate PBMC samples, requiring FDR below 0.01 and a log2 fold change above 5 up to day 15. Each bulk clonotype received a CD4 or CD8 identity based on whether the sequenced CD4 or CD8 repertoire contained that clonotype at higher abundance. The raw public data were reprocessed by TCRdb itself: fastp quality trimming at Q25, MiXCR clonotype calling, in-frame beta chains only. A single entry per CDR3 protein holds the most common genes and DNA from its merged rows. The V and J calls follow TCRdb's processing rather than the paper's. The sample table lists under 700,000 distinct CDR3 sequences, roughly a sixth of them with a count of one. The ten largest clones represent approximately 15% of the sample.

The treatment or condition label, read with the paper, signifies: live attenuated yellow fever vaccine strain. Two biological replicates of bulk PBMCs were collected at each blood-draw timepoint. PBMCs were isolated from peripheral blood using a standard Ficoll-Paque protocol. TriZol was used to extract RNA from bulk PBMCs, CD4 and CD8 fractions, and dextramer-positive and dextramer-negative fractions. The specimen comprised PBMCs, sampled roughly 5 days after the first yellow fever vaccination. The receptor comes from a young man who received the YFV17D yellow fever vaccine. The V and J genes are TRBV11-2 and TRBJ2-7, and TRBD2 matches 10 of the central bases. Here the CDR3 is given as CASSFTRSGGLRVSEQYF. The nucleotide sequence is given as TGTGCCAGCAGCTTTACACGTAGCGGGGGGCTTCGTGTCTCCGAGCAGTACTTC. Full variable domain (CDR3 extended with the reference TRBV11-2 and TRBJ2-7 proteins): EAGVAQSPRYKIIEKRQSVAFWCNPISGHATLYWYQQILGQGPKLLIQFQNNGVVDDSQLPKDRFSAERLKGVDSTLKIQPAKLEDSAVYLCASSFTRSGGLRVSEQYFGPGTRLTVT.